These 3 T cell receptor beta chains share one sample of origin, sequenced in a study of OX40 agonist ivuxolimab in advanced cancers. The repertoire was sequenced with immunoSEQ multiplex PCR; TCRdb's copy has only in-frame clones and lacks some. The data contain about 33,000 clones, 65% to 85% of them seen just once; the ten biggest clones take up around a fifth. Sample: CD4+ or CD8+ T cells sorted from blood, taken in a trial of the OX40 agonist ivuxolimab. The receptors stem from an adult with an advanced solid tumor such as melanoma, head and neck, liver or kidney cancer.

The V and J genes are TRBV28 and TRBJ2-5; unclear D gene. The CDR3 is 14 residues long. Germline V gene sequence: CDR1 MDHEN, CDR2 SYDVKM. V was pared by 1 base and J by 5 bases, with 11 bases between. This chain's CDR3 is CASSLYSTQETQYF. The CDR3 DNA follows: TGTGCCAGCAGTTTATACTCGACCCAGGAGACCCAGTACTTC.

This chain joins TRBV11-2 and TRBJ1-1, with D hard to call. The CDR3 runs to 14 residues. V dropped 1 base and J dropped 4 bases, with 10 bases sitting between them. Germline assignment: CDR1 SGHAT and CDR2 FQNNGV. This chain's CDR3 is CASSLGQFGTEAFF. The CDR3, as DNA: TGTGCCAGCAGCTTAGGTCAGTTCGGCACTGAAGCTTTCTTT.

V gene TRBV18 combines with J gene TRBJ2-7, with TRBD1 as a possible D gene (6 bases). V was shortened by 6 bases and J by 4 bases, with 13 bases between the two germline ends. This CDR3 is built from 13 residues. Per the germline V gene, CDR1 is KGHSH and CDR2 is LQKENI. The chain's CDR3 is CASSRSQGYEQYF. CDR3 in DNA: TGTGCCAGCTCCCGATCCCAGGGGTACGAGCAGTACTTC.